The clone carrying this T cell receptor (beta chain) was found a few times. Its antigen is unidentified. As every portion of the isolated RNA was reverse transcribed, the sequencing read expressed TCRB transcripts. Some clones are missing from TCRdb's copy, which holds only in-frame ones; the method was immunoSEQ multiplex PCR. The table lists about 650,000 clones, 12% of them singletons. This sample stems from a study of beta chain features in type 1 diabetes. Overall study: Healthy donors and patients showed comparable age, gender and cell yields.

Study findings and constraints: Highly expressing activated T cells could be over-counted with a cDNA template. Shorter TCRB CDR3s, moderately but significantly so, were found in Type 1 diabetes patients in all four CD4+ subsets. Type 1 diabetes patients showed fewer insertions and more deletions at VDJ junctions.

Per germline, CDR1 SGDLS and CDR2 YYNGEE. Losses at the gene ends were 4 bases for V and 3 bases for J; bases not matched to a gene: 4. The CDR3 runs to 16 residues. The chain carries TRBV9 and TRBJ2-1; TRBD2 agrees at 13 bases. Sample: naive CD4+ T cells from blood. The clonotype was recovered from a man aged 30-40 years with type 1 diabetes. The CDR3 loop reads CASSRTSGGSYNEQFF. The CDR3 DNA reads TGTGCCAGCAGCAGGACTAGCGGGGGTAGCTACAATGAGCAGTTCTTC. The full variable domain, its missing parts supplied by reference TRBV9 and TRBJ2-1, is DSGVTQTPKHLITATGQRVTLRCSPRSGDLSVYWYQQSLDQGLQFLIQYYNGEERAKGNILERFSAQQFPDLHSELNLSSLELGDSALYFCASSRTSGGSYNEQFFGPGTRLTVL.